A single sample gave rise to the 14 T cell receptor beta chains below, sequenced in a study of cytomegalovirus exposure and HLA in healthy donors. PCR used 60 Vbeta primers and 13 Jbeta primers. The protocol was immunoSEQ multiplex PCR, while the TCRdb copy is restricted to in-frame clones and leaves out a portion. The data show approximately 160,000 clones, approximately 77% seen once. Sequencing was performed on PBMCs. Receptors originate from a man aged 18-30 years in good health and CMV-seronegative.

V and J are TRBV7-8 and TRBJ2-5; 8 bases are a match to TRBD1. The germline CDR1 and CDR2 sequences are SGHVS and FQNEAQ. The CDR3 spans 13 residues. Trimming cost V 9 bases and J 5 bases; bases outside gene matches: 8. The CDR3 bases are TGTGCCAGTATACAGGGGGTAGAGGAGACCCAGTACTTC. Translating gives CASIQGVEETQYF.

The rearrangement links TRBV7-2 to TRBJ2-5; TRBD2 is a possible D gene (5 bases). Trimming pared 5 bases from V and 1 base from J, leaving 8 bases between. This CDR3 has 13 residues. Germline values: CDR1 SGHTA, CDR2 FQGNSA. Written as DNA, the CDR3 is TGTGCCAGCAGCGCAGGAGGCCAAGAGACCCAGTACTTC. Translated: CASSAGGQETQYF.

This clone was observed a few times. The CDR3 sequence is CASSFQQMNTEAFF. In DNA form, the CDR3 reads TGTGCCAGCAGCTTCCAACAGATGAACACTGAAGCTTTCTTT. The chain carries TRBV11-2 and TRBJ1-1; D gene unclear. This CDR3 comprises 14 residues. Looked up from germline, CDR1 is SGHAT and CDR2 is FQNNGV. Trimming stripped 3 bases from V and 0 bases from J, with 8 bases between.

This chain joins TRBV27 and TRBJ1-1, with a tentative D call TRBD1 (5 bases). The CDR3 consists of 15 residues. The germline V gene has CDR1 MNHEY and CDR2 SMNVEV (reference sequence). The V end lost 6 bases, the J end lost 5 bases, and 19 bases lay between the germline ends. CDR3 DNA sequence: TGTGCCAGCAGCAGTAACACCGGAAAGGGGACTGAAGCTTTCTTT. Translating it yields CASSSNTGKGTEAFF.

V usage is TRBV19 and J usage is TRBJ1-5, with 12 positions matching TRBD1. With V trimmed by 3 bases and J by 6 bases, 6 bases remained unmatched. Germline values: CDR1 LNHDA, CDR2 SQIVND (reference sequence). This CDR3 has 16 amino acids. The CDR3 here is CASSIGGQGARQPQHF. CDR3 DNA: TGTGCCAGTAGTATTGGGGGACAGGGGGCACGTCAGCCCCAGCATTTT.

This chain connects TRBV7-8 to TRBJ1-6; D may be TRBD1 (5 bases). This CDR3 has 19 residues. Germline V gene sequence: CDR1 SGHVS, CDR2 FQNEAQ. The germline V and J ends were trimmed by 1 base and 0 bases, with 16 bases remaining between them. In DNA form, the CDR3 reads TGTGCCAGCAGCTTAGGGGGGACTCTACTTAGCTCCTATAATTCACCCCTCCACTTT. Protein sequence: CASSLGGTLLSSYNSPLHF.

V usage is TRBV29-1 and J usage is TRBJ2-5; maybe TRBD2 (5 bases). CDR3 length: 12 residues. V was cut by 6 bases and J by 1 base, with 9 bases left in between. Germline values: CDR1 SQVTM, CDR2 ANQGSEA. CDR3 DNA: TGCAGCGTCACCCGGGGCCAAGAGACCCAGTACTTC. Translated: CSVTRGQETQYF.

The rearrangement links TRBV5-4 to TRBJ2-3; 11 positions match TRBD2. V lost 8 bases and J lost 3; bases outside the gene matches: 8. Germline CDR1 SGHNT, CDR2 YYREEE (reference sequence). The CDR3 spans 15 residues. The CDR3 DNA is TGTGCCAGTAGCGGGGGGGCCTCCCGGACAGATACGCAGTATTTT. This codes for CASSGGASRTDTQYF.

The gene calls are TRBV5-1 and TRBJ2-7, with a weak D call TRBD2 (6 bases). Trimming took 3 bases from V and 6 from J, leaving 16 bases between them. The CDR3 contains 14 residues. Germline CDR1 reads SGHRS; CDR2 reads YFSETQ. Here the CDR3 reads CASSSHPTSGEQYF. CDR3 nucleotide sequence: TGCGCCAGCAGCTCCCACCCGACTAGTGGCGAGCAGTACTTC.

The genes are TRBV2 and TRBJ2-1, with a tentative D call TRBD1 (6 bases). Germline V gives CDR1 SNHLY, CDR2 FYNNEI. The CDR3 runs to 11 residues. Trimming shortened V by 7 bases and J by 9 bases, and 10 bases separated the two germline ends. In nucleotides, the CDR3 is TGTGCCAGCAATAGAGGGGGTGAGCAGTTCTTC. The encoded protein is CASNRGGEQFF. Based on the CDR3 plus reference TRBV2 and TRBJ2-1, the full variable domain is EPEVTQTPSHQVTQMGQEVILRCVPISNHLYFYWYRQILGQKVEFLVSFYNNEISEKSEIFDDQFSVERPDGSNFTLKIRSTKLEDSAMYFCASNRGGEQFFGPGTRLTVL.

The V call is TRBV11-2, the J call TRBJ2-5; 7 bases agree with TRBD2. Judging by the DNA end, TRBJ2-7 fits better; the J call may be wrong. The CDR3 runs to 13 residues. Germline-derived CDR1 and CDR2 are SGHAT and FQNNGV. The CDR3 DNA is TGTGCCAGCAGGGGCGGGAGCTCCTACGAGCAGTACTTC. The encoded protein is CASRGGSSYEQYF.

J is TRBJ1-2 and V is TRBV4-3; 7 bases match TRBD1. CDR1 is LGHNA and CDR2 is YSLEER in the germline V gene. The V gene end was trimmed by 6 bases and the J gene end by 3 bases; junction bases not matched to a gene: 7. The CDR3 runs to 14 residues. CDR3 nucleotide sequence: TGCGCCAGCAGTGACAGGGCCTCGGACTATGGCTACACCTTC. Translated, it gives CASSDRASDYGYTF.

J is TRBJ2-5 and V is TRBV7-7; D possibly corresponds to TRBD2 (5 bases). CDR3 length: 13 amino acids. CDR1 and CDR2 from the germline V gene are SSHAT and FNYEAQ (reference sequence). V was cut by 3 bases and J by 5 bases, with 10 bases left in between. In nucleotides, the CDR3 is TGTGCCAGCAGCTTTGACGGGGAGGAGACCCAGTACTTC. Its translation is CASSFDGEETQYF.

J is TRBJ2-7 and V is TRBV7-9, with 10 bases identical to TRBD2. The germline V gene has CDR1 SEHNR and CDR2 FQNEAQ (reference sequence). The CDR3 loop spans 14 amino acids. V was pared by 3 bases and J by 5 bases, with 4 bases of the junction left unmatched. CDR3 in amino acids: CASSFPGLAHEQYF. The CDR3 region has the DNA TGTGCCAGCAGCTTCCCGGGACTAGCGCACGAGCAGTACTTC. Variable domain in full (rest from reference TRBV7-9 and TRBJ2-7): DTGVSQNPRHKITKRGQNVTFRCDPISEHNRLYWYRQTLGQGPEFLTYFQNEAQLEKSRLLSDRFSAERPKGSFSTLEIQRTEQGDSAMYLCASSFPGLAHEQYFGPGTRLTVT.